This paragraph reports one T cell receptor (beta chain). Its antigen is unknown. This entry is derived from a study of CD8 T cells in ankylosing spondylitis. Study-level results: Ankylosing spondylitis blood appeared to carry a characteristic TCR beta motif of roughly eight highly homologous variants. Reactive arthritis synovial fluid and blood were previously reported to contain some motif variants.

TCRdb reanalysed the 5' RACE reads using MiXCR and keeps one entry per CDR3 protein. The sample yields fewer than 500,000 distinct CDR3 sequences, around 26% seen once. V dropped 1 base and J dropped 4 bases, with 5 bases sitting between them. Germline CDR1 LNHNV, CDR2 YYDKDF (reference sequence). The CDR3 runs to 14 residues. The sample consisted of blood, either unsorted or a sorted T cell fraction (not recorded which). The clonotype was recovered from a male donor with ankylosing spondylitis. The chain has TRBV15 and TRBJ2-6; no reliable D call. CDR3 sequence reads: CATSRVSGANVLTF. Written as DNA, the CDR3 is TGTGCCACCAGCAGAGTTTCCGGGGCCAACGTCCTGACTTTC. The entire variable domain, with the rest obtained from reference TRBV15 and TRBJ2-6, is as follows: DAMVIQNPRYQVTQFGKPVTLSCSQTLNHNVMYWYQQKSSQAPKLLFHYYDKDFNNEADTPDNFQSRRPNTSFCFLDIRSPGLGDTAMYLCATSRVSGANVLTFGAGSRLTVL.